This T cell receptor (beta chain) was found in a study of shared T cell receptors in the human thymus. Sequenced by immunoSEQ multiplex PCR; TCRdb stores in-frame clones only, minus some. The sample holds some 700,000 clones, 88% seen once. Germline-derived CDR1 and CDR2 are MNHEY and SVGAGI. V gave up 0 bases and J gave up 3 bases; unmatched junction bases: 4. This CDR3 is built from 16 residues. These same data were also listed under a study on human thymus T cells. Per that study: Donors consisted of healthy Finnish infants (having corrective surgery for congenital heart defects). Thymus tissue for the work was resected from patients undergoing corrective heart surgery. Thymic and blood repertoires seemed to favor certain V and J genes.

The sequence derives from a boy younger than two with a congenital heart defect. Sequencing used thymocytes. The rearrangement links TRBV6-5 to TRBJ1-2; 10 bases align to TRBD1. CDR3: CASSYSKGQGHYGYTF. In nucleotides, the CDR3 is TGTGCCAGCAGTTACTCGAAGGGACAGGGGCACTATGGCTACACCTTC.